This T cell receptor beta chain was profiled in a study of T-cell memory formation after mild COVID-19. Regarding the study as a whole: The study found contracting CD4+ clones mainly in CM and EM and contracting CD8+ clones in EMRA.

5'RACE with constant-segment primers yielded barcoded, UMI-tagged TCR alpha and TCR beta cDNA libraries. TCRdb re-called the 5' RACE reads with MiXCR, one entry per CDR3 protein. The sample carries about 280,000 distinct CDR3 sequences, 8% to 10% recorded once. There are a few counts of this clonotype. Its antigen is undetermined. V shed 0 bases and J shed 7 bases, with 12 bases lying between them. Germline V gene lookup returns CDR1 MNHEY and CDR2 SVGAGI. This CDR3 comprises 15 residues. The rearrangement uses TRBV6-5 and TRBJ1-4; TRBD1 might be the D (5 bases). Sequencing was done on a sample of PBMCs or a T cell subset sorted from them (not recorded which). The TCR comes from a man younger than 35 who had mild COVID-19 (a few samples of this study predate the infection). Cell type and time point are not known. The CDR3 DNA follows: TGTGCCAGCAGTTACTCGCAGGGTCGGTCTGAAAAACTGTTTTTT. Encoded protein: CASSYSQGRSEKLFF.